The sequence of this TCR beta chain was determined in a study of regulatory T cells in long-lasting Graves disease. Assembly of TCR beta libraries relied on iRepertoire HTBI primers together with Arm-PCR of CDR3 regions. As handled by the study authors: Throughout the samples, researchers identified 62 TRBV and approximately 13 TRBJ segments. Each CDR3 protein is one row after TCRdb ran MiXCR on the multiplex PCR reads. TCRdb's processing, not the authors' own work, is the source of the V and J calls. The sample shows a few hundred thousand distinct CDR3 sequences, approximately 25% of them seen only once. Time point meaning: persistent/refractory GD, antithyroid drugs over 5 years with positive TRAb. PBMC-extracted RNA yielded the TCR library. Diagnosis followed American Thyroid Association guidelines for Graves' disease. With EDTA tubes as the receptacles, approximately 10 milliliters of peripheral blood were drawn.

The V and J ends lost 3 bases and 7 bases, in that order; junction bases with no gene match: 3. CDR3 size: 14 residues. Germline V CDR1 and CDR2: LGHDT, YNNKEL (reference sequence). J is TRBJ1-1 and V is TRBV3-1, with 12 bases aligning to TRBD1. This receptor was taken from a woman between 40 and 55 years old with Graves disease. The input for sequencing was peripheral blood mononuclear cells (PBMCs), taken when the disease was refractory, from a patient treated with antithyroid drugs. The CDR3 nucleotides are TGTGCCAGCAGCCAGGGGACAGGGGGCCTTGAAGCTTTCTTT. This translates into CASSQGTGGLEAFF.